The clone carrying this T cell receptor beta chain was seen many times. Its antigen is not identified. TCRdb processed the reads anew with MiXCR; each CDR3 protein has one entry. The data contain 400,000 to 550,000 distinct CDR3 sequences, around 11% of them singletons. The CDR3 runs 16 residues. Trimming at V came to 5 bases and at J to 3 bases, leaving 8 bases not matched to a gene. Germline values: CDR1 SGHTA, CDR2 FQGTGA. The data originate from a study of T cell repertoires in cytomegalovirus infection. Study as a whole: The public TCR beta signatures pointed to both CMV infection and matching HLA type. Study observations and caveats: The cumulative frequency of public TCR beta families distinguished individuals who carried CMV together with the relevant HLA.

This clonotype originated in a human donor in good health (CMV status not recorded). Some clones in this sample may be carry-over from other donors' samples. What was sequenced was PBMCs. The rearrangement links TRBV7-3 to TRBJ2-7; 12 bases match TRBD2. The CDR3 DNA sequence: TGTGCCAGCAGCCCTAGTGGGGGACTAGCGGGCTACGAGCAGTACTTC. It translates to CASSPSGGLAGYEQYF. The variable domain in full, completed from reference TRBV7-3 and TRBJ2-7, reads GAGVSQTPSNKVTEKGKYVELRCDPISGHTALYWYRQSLGQGPEFLIYFQGTGAADDSGLPNDRFFAVRPEGSVSTLKIQRTERGDSAVYLCASSPSGGLAGYEQYFGPGTRLTVT.